The subject of this entry is one T cell receptor beta chain. Its antigen is still unknown. The source of the sample is a study of CXCR3-negative and CXCR3-positive naive CD8 T cells. Findings and limits, study-wide: Fresh PBMCs were used in most assays, and CXCR3 expression partially decreased after cryopreservation. With respect to TRBV-TRBJ usage, naive CXCR3-negative and CXCR3-positive cells were similar; memory differed. Naive CXCR3-positive cells had TRB CDR3s more hydrophobic than those of CXCR3-negative naive cells. Naive subsets showed comparable surface CD5, and TCR interaction strength was also inferred from TRB CDR3 physicochemistry.

The CDR3 contains 18 residues. Germline CDR1 is SGDLS and CDR2 is YYNGEE. TRB cDNA libraries were made by UMI-labeled 5' RACE. With the 5' RACE reads reprocessed, TCRdb shows one record per CDR3 protein and no DNA. The table gives 150,000 or so distinct CDR3 sequences; the top ten clones make up about 0.28% of it. Sequenced: naive CXCR3+ CD8+ T cells from blood. Documented subset: CD45RO-CCR7+CD27+CD95- naive CD8+ T cells expressing CXCR3 (TNR3+). This TCR came from a human donor in good health. Some clones in this sample may be carry-over from other donors' samples. This chain uses TRBV9 with TRBJ2-1; TCRdb's assignment of TRBD2 cannot be checked, as there is no DNA. The CDR3 protein is CASSVARHGTSGNNEQFF.